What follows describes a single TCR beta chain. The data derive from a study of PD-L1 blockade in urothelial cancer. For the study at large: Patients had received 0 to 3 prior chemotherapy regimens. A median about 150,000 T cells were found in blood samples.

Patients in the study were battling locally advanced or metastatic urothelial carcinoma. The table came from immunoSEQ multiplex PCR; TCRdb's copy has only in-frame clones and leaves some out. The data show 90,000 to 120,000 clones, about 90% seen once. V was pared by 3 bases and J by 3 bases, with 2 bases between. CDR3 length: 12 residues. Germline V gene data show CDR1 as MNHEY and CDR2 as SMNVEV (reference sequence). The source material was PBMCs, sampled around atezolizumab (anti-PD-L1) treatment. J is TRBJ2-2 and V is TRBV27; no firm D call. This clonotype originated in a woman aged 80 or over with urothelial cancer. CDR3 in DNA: TGTGCCAGCAGTTTCGACACCGGGGAGCTGTTTTTT. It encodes CASSFDTGELFF.